Reported below is one T cell receptor (beta chain). CDR1 and CDR2 (germline): MGHRA, YSYEKL. Trimming stripped 1 base from V and 3 bases from J, with 7 bases between. The CDR3 length is 14 residues. These data originate in a study of blood T cell repertoires in COVID-19. The authors' processing: Amplified reference gene primers provided the basis for estimating nucleated cell counts. Clones were sequenced by immunoSEQ multiplex PCR, and TCRdb holds only the in-frame ones, with some missing. Clonal size and the V and J genes are those of that table, whereas D and trimming came from the DNA. The data hold some 120,000 clones, with approximately 89% observed a single time.

The sequence came from a man between 40 and 49 years old with acute or convalescent COVID-19. Material: peripheral blood. The chain recombines TRBV4-1 with TRBJ1-3; D perhaps matches TRBD1 (5 bases). The CDR3 loop is CASSQGGGGNTIYF. The CDR3, as DNA: TGCGCCAGCAGCCAAGGGGGGGGTGGAAACACCATATATTTT.